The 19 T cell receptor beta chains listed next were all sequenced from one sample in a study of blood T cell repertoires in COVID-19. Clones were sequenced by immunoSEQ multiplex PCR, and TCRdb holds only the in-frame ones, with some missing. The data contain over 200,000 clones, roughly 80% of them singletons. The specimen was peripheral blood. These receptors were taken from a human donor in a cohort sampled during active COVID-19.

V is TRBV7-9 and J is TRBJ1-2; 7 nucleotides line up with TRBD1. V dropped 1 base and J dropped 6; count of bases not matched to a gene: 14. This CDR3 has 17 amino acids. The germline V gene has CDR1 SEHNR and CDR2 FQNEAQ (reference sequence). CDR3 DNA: TGTGCCAGCAGCTTAGGAGGAGACAGGGAGCTTTGGCATGGCTACACCTTC. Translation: CASSLGGDRELWHGYTF.

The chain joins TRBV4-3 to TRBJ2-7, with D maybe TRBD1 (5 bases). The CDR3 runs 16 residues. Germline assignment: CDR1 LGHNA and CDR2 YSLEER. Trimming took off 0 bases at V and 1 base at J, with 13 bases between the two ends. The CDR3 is CASSQDGAKGSYEQYF. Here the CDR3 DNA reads TGCGCCAGCAGCCAAGATGGGGCCAAGGGATCCTACGAGCAGTACTTC.

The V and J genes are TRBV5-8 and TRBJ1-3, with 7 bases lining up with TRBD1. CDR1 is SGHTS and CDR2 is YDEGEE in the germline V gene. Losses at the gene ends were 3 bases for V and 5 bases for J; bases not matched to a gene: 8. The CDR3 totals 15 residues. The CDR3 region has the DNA TGTGCCAGCAGCTCCGGACAGGTGGGCCGAAACACCATATATTTT. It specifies CASSSGQVGRNTIYF.

CDR3 nucleotide sequence: TGTGCCAGCAGCTCACGACAGGGGCGATACGAGCAGTACTTC. Its protein is CASSSRQGRYEQYF. V gene TRBV7-2 combines with J gene TRBJ2-7; 8 bases are shared with TRBD1. The CDR3 is 14 amino acids. Germline trimming cut 4 bases from V and 4 bases from J; bases unmatched to any gene: 6. From germline, CDR1 is SGHTA and CDR2 FQGNSA.

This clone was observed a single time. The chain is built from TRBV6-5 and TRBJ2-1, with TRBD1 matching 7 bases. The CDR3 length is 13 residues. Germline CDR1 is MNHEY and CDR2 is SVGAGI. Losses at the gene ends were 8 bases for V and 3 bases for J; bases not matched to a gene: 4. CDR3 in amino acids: CASGQDSYNEQFF. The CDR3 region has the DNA TGTGCCAGCGGACAGGACAGCTACAATGAGCAGTTCTTC.

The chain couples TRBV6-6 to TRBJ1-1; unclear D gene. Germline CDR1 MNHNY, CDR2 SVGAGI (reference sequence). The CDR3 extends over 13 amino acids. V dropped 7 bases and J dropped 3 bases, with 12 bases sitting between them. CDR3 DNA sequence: TGTGCCAGCAAACCCAGAGACTACACTGAAGCTTTCTTT. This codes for CASKPRDYTEAFF.

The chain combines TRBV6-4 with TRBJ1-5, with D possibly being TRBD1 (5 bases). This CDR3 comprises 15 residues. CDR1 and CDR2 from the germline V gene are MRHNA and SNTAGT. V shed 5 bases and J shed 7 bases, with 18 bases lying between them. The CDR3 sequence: CASSSLQASEQPQHF. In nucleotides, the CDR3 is TGTGCCAGCAGTTCCTTACAGGCTTCAGAGCAGCCCCAGCATTTT.

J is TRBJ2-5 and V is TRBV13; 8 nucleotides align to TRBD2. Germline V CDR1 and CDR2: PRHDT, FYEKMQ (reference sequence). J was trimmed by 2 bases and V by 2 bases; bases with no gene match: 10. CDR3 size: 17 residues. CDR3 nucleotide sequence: TGTGCCAGCAGCTTAATAACTAGCGGAGTATATCAAGAGACCCAGTACTTC. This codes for CASSLITSGVYQETQYF.

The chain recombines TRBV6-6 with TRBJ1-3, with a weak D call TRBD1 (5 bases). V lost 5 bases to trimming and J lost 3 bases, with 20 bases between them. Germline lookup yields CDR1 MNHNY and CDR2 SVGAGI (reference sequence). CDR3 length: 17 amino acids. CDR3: CASSPKGLQEVGNTIYF. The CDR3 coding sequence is TGTGCCAGCAGTCCAAAGGGACTCCAGGAGGTTGGAAACACCATATATTTT.

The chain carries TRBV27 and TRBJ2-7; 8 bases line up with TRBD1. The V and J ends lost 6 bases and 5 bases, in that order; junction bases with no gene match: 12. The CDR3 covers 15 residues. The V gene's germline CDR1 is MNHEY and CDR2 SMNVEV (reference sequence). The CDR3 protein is CASRGWGRGLDEQYF. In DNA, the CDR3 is TGTGCCAGCAGAGGGTGGGGCAGGGGGCTCGACGAGCAGTACTTC.

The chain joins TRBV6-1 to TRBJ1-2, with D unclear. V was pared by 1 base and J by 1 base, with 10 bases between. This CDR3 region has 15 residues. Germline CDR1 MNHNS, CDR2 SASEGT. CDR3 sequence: CASSEGWRNNYGYTF. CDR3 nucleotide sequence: TGTGCCAGCAGTGAAGGGTGGCGGAATAACTATGGCTACACCTTC.

CDR3 sequence reads: CASSSTGFGIGGDTQYF. DNA of the CDR3: TGTGCCAGTAGTTCCACTGGGTTCGGGATCGGAGGAGATACGCAGTATTTT. The J gene is TRBJ2-3, the V gene TRBV19; tentative D call: TRBD2 (5 bases). Per the germline V gene, CDR1 is LNHDA and CDR2 is SQIVND (reference sequence). The CDR3 is 17 amino acids. V dropped 5 bases and J dropped 5 bases, with 23 bases sitting between them.

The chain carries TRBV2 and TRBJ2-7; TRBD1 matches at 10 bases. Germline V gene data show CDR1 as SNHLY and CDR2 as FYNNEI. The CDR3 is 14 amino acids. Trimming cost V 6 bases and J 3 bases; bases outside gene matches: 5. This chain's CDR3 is CASSGTGVYYEQYF. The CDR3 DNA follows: TGTGCCAGCAGCGGGACAGGGGTGTACTACGAGCAGTACTTC.

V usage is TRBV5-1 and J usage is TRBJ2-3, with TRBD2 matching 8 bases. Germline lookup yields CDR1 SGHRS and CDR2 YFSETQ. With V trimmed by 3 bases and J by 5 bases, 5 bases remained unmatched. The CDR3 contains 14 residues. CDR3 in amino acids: CASSSGLARDTQYF. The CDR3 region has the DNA TGCGCCAGCAGCTCCGGACTAGCACGAGATACGCAGTATTTT.

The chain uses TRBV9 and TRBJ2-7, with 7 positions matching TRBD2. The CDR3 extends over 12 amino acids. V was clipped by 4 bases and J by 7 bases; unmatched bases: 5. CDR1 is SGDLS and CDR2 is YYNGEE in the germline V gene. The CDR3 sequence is CASSLGAGEQYF. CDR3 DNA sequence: TGTGCCAGCAGCTTAGGAGCGGGAGAGCAGTACTTC.

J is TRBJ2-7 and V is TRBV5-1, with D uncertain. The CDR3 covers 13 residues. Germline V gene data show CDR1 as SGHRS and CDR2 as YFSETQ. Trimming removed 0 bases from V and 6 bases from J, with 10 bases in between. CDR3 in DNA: TGCGCCAGCAGCTTGGGAGTTACTCTCGAGCAGTACTTC. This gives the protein CASSLGVTLEQYF.

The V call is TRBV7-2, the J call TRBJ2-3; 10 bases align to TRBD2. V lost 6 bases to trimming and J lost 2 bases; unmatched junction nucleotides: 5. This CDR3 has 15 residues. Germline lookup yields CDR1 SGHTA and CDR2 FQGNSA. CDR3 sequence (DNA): TGTGCCAGCAGTCCCGGACTAGCGGCCACAGATACGCAGTATTTT. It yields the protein CASSPGLAATDTQYF.

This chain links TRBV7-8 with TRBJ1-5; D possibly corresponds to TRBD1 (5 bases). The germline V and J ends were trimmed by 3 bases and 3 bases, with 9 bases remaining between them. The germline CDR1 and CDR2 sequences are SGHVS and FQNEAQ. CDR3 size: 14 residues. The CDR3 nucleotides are TGTGCCAGCAGCTTTGCAGGGTACAATCAGCCCCAGCATTTT. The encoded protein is CASSFAGYNQPQHF.

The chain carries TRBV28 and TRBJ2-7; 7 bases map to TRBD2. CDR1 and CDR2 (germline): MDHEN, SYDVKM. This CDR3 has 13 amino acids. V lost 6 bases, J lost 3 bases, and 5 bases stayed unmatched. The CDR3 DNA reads TGTGCCAGCAGGGTGGGGGGGTTCTACGAGCAGTACTTC. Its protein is CASRVGGFYEQYF. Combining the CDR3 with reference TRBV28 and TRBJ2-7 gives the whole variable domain DVKVTQSSRYLVKRTGEKVFLECVQDMDHENMFWYRQDPGLGLRLIYFSYDVKMKEKGDIPEGYSVSREKKERFSLILESASTNQTSMYLCASRVGGFYEQYFGPGTRLTVT.